The source of this TCR beta chain is a study of regulatory T cells in long-lasting Graves disease. The CDR3 spans 17 residues. V was clipped by 4 bases and J by 5 bases; unmatched bases: 14. Germline CDR1 is SGHTA and CDR2 is FQGTGA. The time point is: persistent/refractory GD, antithyroid drugs over 5 years with positive TRAb. With RNA extracted from PBMCs as input, the TCR library was made. Doctors identified Graves' disease using the American Thyroid Association guidelines. Arm-PCR with iRepertoire HTBI primers amplified the CDR3 regions for these TCR beta libraries. MiXCR, run by TCRdb on the multiplex PCR reads, gives a single entry per CDR3 protein. The sample lists a few hundred thousand distinct CDR3 sequences, around a quarter occurring once. This clonotype has only a few counts.

The chain employs TRBV7-3 and TRBJ2-7; 10 nucleotides line up with TRBD2. This TCR was recovered from a female donor with Graves disease. This specimen was peripheral blood mononuclear cells (PBMCs), taken when the disease was refractory, from a patient treated with antithyroid drugs. In DNA, the CDR3 is TGTGCCAGCAGCTCCGGATCCCTAGCGGGAGTCCCCCACGAGCAGTACTTC. Its protein product is CASSSGSLAGVPHEQYF.